Each of the 10 T cell receptor beta chains below was sequenced from the same sample in a study of blood T cell repertoires in COVID-19. The method was immunoSEQ multiplex PCR; TCRdb's version includes in-frame clones alone and lacks a portion of them. The sample lists 50,000 to 55,000 clones; roughly 84% were seen once. Sequenced sample: peripheral blood. The origin of the receptors is a man in his fifties with active COVID-19.

The V gene is TRBV7-2, the J gene TRBJ2-2; the match to TRBD1 covers 7 bases. Germline-derived CDR1 and CDR2 are SGHTA and FQGNSA. The CDR3 length is 16 residues. V gave up 4 bases and J gave up 6 bases; unmatched junction bases: 11. The CDR3 protein is CASSSQGSGFAGELFF. The DNA of the CDR3 is TGTGCCAGCAGCTCACAGGGGAGTGGTTTCGCCGGGGAGCTGTTTTTT.

This chain joins TRBV12-3 or TRBV12-4 and TRBJ1-2; D is uncertain. The CDR3 covers 13 residues. V was shortened by 3 bases and J by 2 bases, with 7 bases between the two germline ends. The CDR3 coding sequence is TGTGCCAGCAGTTTGTTTCTGAACTATGGCTACACCTTC. It codes for CASSLFLNYGYTF.

The CDR3 spells CASSYILDRVYEQYF. As DNA, the CDR3 is TGTGCCAGCAGTTACATCCTTGACAGGGTCTACGAGCAGTACTTC. The rearrangement joins TRBV6-5 to TRBJ2-7, with 7 bases identical to TRBD1. Germline CDR1 is MNHEY and CDR2 is SVGAGI. This CDR3 spans 15 amino acids. The junction had 7 bases not matched to a gene; V was cut back by 2 bases and J by 3 bases.

The chain carries TRBV5-6 and TRBJ2-1, with D unresolved. CDR3 size: 11 residues. Germline V gene sequence: CDR1 SGHDT, CDR2 YYEEEE. Between the trimmed V and J ends, which lost 4 bases and 9 bases, there was a span of 8 bases. The CDR3 here is CASSLGLEQFF. Here the CDR3 DNA reads TGTGCCAGCAGCCTTGGGCTTGAGCAGTTCTTC.

J is TRBJ2-7 and V is TRBV5-4; no clear D. CDR3 length: 14 residues. In germline, CDR1 is SGHNT, CDR2 YYREEE (reference sequence). Trimming removed 4 bases from V and 0 bases from J, with 11 bases in between. The CDR3 DNA sequence: TGTGCCAGCAGCCGACGACATGGCTCCTACGAGCAGTACTTC. Protein product: CASSRRHGSYEQYF.

The chain carries TRBV3-1 (or the pseudogene TRBV3-2) and TRBJ2-5; D might be TRBD1 (6 bases). CDR1 and CDR2 (germline): LGHDT, YNNKEL (reference sequence). V was pared by 2 bases and J by 5 bases, with 21 bases between. The CDR3 is made up of 17 amino acids. The CDR3 reads CASSQYRTADPGETQYF. CDR3 coding DNA: TGTGCCAGCAGCCAATACCGGACAGCCGACCCGGGGGAGACCCAGTACTTC.

This clone has just one count. The chain couples TRBV27 to TRBJ1-5; TRBD1 matches at 12 bases. Per the germline V gene, CDR1 is MNHEY and CDR2 is SMNVEV (reference sequence). Trimming cost V 6 bases and J 13 bases; bases outside gene matches: 16. The CDR3 sequence is 16 residues long. CDR3 in DNA: TGTGCCAGCAGCCCAACAGGGACAGGGGGCTTCGTACGGCAGCATTTT. Translated: CASSPTGTGGFVRQHF.

This clone has a handful of counts. The DNA of the CDR3 is TGTGCCAGCAGCTTTTCCAATGACCCCGAGGCCGAGCAGTACTTC. The encoded protein is CASSFSNDPEAEQYF. The chain has TRBV11-3 and TRBJ2-7; no firm D call. CDR1 SGHNT and CDR2 YENEEA come from the germline V gene. V dropped 3 bases and J dropped 6 bases, with 18 bases sitting between them. CDR3 length: 15 amino acids.

The CDR3: CASRYPGTAPFGGYTF. The CDR3 coding sequence is TGTGCCAGCAGGTACCCCGGGACAGCTCCATTCGGTGGCTACACCTTC. The J gene is TRBJ1-2, the V gene TRBV6-5; 7 nucleotides match TRBD1. Germline values: CDR1 MNHEY, CDR2 SVGAGI. This CDR3 is 16 amino acids long. The trim removed 6 bases at V and 7 bases at J, leaving 17 bases unmatched.

CDR3 loop: CASSPSSGVITDTQYF. DNA for the CDR3: TGTGCCAGCAGCCCATCTTCGGGGGTCATCACAGATACGCAGTATTTT. The chain uses TRBV7-7 and TRBJ2-3, with a weak D call TRBD2 (6 bases). V gave up 5 bases and J gave up 2 bases, with 17 bases separating them. The CDR3 loop spans 16 amino acids. Per the germline V gene, CDR1 is SSHAT and CDR2 is FNYEAQ (reference sequence).